These 7 T cell receptor beta chains were sequenced from one sample in a study of vaccination effects on CD4 cells after COVID-19. Antigen-specific CD4+ T cells expanded by the ViraFEST assay with viral peptide pools were then sequenced. The authors isolated CD4+ T cells after around 10 days of culture. None of these healthy vaccinees had been infected with SARS-CoV-2 before vaccination. The assay was immunoSEQ multiplex PCR, and TCRdb's table has in-frame clones only and misses some. The sample shows roughly 65,000 clones, more than 70% of them seen only once. Their recognized antigens are unknown. The sample here was CD4+ T cells from PBMCs cultured with HCoV-NL63 spike peptides, taken before COVID-19 vaccination. These receptors came from a human donor who received a COVID-19 vaccine.

This chain joins TRBV5-6 and TRBJ2-3; no reliable D call. Germline CDR1 is SGHDT and CDR2 is YYEEEE. Trimming pared 1 base from V and 4 bases from J, leaving 13 bases between. The CDR3 runs 15 residues. The CDR3 loop is CASSLKLGPSDTQYF. CDR3 DNA: TGTGCCAGCAGCTTGAAGCTTGGACCCTCAGATACGCAGTATTTT.

V gene TRBV2 combines with J gene TRBJ1-5; D may be TRBD1 (5 bases). The CDR3 has 15 amino acids. In germline, CDR1 is SNHLY, CDR2 FYNNEI. Trimming cost V 5 bases and J 3 bases, with 14 bases left between them. CDR3 sequence reads: CASSSNGGPNQPQHF. The CDR3 DNA is TGTGCCAGCAGTAGTAACGGGGGACCCAATCAGCCCCAGCATTTT.

The chain links TRBV4-1 to TRBJ2-5, with 12 positions matching TRBD1. CDR3 length: 20 residues. Germline V gene sequence: CDR1 MGHRA, CDR2 YSYEKL. V was clipped by 2 bases and J by 0 bases; unmatched bases: 13. The CDR3 is CASSQRPGQGASSYQETQYF. CDR3 nucleotides: TGCGCCAGCAGCCAACGGCCGGGACAGGGGGCCTCTTCGTACCAAGAGACCCAGTACTTC.

The chain recombines TRBV7-2 with TRBJ1-2, with 9 nucleotides matching TRBD1. With 5 bases clipped from V and 0 bases from J, the junction kept 4 bases outside the gene matches. Germline V gives CDR1 SGHTA, CDR2 FQGNSA. The CDR3 runs 15 residues. CDR3 DNA sequence: TGTGCCAGCAGCGGCCGACAGGGGGCTAACTATGGCTACACCTTC. Protein: CASSGRQGANYGYTF.

A single count supports this clone. The V call is TRBV7-9, the J call TRBJ2-7; 11 bases fit TRBD1. This CDR3 region has 15 residues. Germline V gene sequence: CDR1 SEHNR, CDR2 FQNEAQ (reference sequence). Trimming removed 4 bases from V and 3 bases from J; junction bases left unmatched: 5. CDR3 in DNA: TGTGCCAGCAGCTCAATAGGGACAGGGGGCTACGAGCAGTACGTC. Its protein product is CASSSIGTGGYEQYV.

The chain employs TRBV19 and TRBJ2-5, with D unresolved. CDR3 size: 13 residues. Trimming took off 6 bases at V and 3 bases at J, with 11 bases between the two ends. Germline-derived CDR1 and CDR2 are LNHDA and SQIVND (reference sequence). CDR3 nucleotides: TGTGCCAGTAGGAACCGGGCCGAAGAGACCCAGTACTTC. Translation gives CASRNRAEETQYF. Supplemented by reference TRBV19 and TRBJ2-5, the full variable domain reads DGGITQSPKYLFRKEGQNVTLSCEQNLNHDAMYWYRQDPGQGLRLIYYSQIVNDFQKGDIAEGYSVSREKKESFPLTVTSAQKNPTAFYLCASRNRAEETQYFGPGTRLLVL.

DNA for the CDR3: TGCGCCAGCAGCTTGGGCCAGGGGGCAGAGACCCAGTACTTC. It is translated as CASSLGQGAETQYF. The chain is built from TRBV5-1 and TRBJ2-5; 8 bases line up with TRBD1. CDR1 is SGHRS and CDR2 is YFSETQ in the germline V gene. The CDR3 runs 14 residues. The V gene end was trimmed by 0 bases and the J gene end by 4 bases; junction bases not matched to a gene: 2. Complete variable domain (other parts from reference TRBV5-1 and TRBJ2-5): KAGVTQTPRYLIKTRGQQVTLSCSPISGHRSVSWYQQTPGQGLQFLFEYFSETQRNKGNFPGRFSGRQFSNSRSEMNVSTLELGDSALYLCASSLGQGAETQYFGPGTRLLVL.